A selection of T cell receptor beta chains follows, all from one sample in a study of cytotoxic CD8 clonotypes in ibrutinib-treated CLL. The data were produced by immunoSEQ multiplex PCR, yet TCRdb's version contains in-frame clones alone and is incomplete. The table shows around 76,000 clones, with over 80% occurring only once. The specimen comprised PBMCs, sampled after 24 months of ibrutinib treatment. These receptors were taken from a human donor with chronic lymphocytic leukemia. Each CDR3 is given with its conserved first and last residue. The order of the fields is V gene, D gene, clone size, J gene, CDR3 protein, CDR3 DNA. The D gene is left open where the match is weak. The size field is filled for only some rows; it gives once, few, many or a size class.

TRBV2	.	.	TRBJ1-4	CASSGQENEKLFF	TGTGCCAGCAGTGGGCAGGAGAATGAAAAACTGTTTTTT
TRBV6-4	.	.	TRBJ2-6	CASSDGGAGANVLTF	TGTGCCAGCAGTGACGGGGGAGCTGGGGCCAACGTCCTGACTTTC
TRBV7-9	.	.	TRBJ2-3	CASSLLGTQYF	TGTGCCAGCAGCTTACTAGGTACGCAGTATTTT
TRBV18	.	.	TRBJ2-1	CASSPPASNEQFF	TGTGCCAGCTCACCACCTGCCTCCAATGAGCAGTTCTTC
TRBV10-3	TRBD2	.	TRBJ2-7	CAISEIASGKDEQYF	TGTGCCATCAGTGAGATCGCTAGCGGGAAGGACGAGCAGTACTTC
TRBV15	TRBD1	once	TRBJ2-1	CATNEGTVYNEQFF	TGTGCCACCAACGAAGGGACAGTTTACAATGAGCAGTTCTTC
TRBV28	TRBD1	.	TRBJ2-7	CASSYPQGARKNEQYF	TGTGCCAGCAGTTACCCGCAGGGGGCGCGAAAAAACGAGCAGTACTTC
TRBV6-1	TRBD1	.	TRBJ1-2	CASSFTGGSYGYTF	TGTGCCAGCAGTTTTACAGGGGGCAGTTATGGCTACACCTTC
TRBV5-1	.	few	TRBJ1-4	CATKGGATNEKLFF	TGCGCCACCAAAGGTGGGGCAACTAATGAAAAACTGTTTTTT
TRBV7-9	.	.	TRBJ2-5	CASSARGQIQETQYF	TGTGCCAGCAGCGCAAGAGGACAGATCCAAGAGACCCAGTACTTC
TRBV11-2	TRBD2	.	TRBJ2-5	CASSESSGRALYETQYF	TGTGCCAGCAGCGAGTCTAGCGGGAGGGCCTTATACGAGACCCAGTACTTC
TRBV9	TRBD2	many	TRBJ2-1	CASSSSGRANNEQFF	TGTGCCAGCAGCTCTAGCGGGAGGGCCAACAATGAGCAGTTCTTC
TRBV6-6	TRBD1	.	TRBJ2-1	CASSYPTGLHNEQFF	TGTGCCAGCAGTTACCCGACAGGGCTCCACAATGAGCAGTTCTTC
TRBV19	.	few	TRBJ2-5	CASSIGYQETQYF	TGTGCCAGTAGTATTGGGTACCAAGAGACCCAGTACTTC
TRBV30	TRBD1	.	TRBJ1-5	CAFSTQGASNQPQHF	TGTGCCTTCTCAACTCAGGGGGCCAGCAATCAGCCCCAGCATTTT
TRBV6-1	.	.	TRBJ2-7	CASSDPYEQYF	TGTGCCAGCAGTGACCCTTACGAGCAGTACTTC
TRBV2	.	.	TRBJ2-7	CASSEIPSLSYEQYF	TGTGCCAGCAGTGAGATCCCCAGTCTTTCCTACGAGCAGTACTTC
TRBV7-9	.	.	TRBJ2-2	CASSSRQGGTGELFF	TGTGCCAGCAGCTCGCGACAGGGAGGTACCGGGGAGCTGTTTTTT
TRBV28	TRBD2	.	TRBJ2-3	CASSFSSGRLAGTQYF	TGTGCCAGCAGTTTCTCTAGCGGGAGATTGGCAGGTACGCAGTATTTT
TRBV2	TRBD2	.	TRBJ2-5	CASSAESSGRPTQETQYF	TGTGCCAGCAGTGCTGAGTCGAGCGGGAGGCCGACCCAAGAGACCCAGTACTTC
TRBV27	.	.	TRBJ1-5	CASSSGEAINQPQHF	TGTGCCAGCAGCTCCGGCGAGGCAATCAATCAGCCCCAGCATTTT
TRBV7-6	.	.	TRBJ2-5	CASSLVGGETQYF	TGTGCCAGCAGCTTAGTTGGGGGGGAGACCCAGTACTTC
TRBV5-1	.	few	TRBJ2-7	CASSREDGEGEQYF	TGCGCCAGCAGCAGGGAGGACGGAGAGGGGGAGCAGTACTTC
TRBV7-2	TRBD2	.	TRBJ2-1	CASSLVAGGNEQFF	TGTGCCAGCAGCTTAGTAGCGGGTGGGAATGAGCAGTTCTTC
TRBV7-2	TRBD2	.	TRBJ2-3	CASSLGGRVDTQYF	TGTGCCAGCAGCTTAGGCGGGAGGGTGGATACGCAGTATTTT
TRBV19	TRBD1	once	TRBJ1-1	CASRVDRVRTEAFF	TGTGCCAGTAGGGTGGACAGGGTGCGTACTGAAGCTTTCTTT
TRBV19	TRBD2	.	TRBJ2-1	CASSTSGPEQFF	TGTGCCAGTAGTACTAGCGGGCCCGAGCAGTTCTTC
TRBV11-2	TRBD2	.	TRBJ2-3	CASSARLAGGPSDTQYF	TGTGCCAGCAGCGCCAGACTAGCGGGAGGGCCTTCGGATACGCAGTATTTT
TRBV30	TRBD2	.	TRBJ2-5	CAWEPDRGLAGGFQYF	TGTGCCTGGGAGCCGGATCGTGGACTAGCGGGAGGGTTCCAGTACTTC
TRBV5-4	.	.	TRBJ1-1	CASSRQGPGGEAFF	TGTGCCAGCAGTCGTCAGGGGCCTGGAGGGGAAGCTTTCTTT